This TCR beta chain is from a study of radiation and T cells in renal cell carcinoma. Study-level information: Nephrectomy followed 15 Gy stereotactic body radiation by 4 weeks.

Only in-frame clones appear in the TCRdb table, and some are missing; sequencing was by immunoSEQ multiplex PCR. The sample contains around 75,000 clones, roughly 82% of which appear only once. Losses at the gene ends were 8 bases for V and 2 bases for J; bases not matched to a gene: 10. The CDR3 extends over 15 amino acids. CDR1 MNHEY and CDR2 SMNVEV come from the germline V gene (reference sequence). The study, taken as a whole, reports: From baseline, blood top tumor clonotypes peaked at 2 weeks post-radiation.

Regarding this clone: Its specificity is not known.

Time point noted: blood 2 weeks post-SBRT. As to treatment: 15 Gy SBRT to primary tumor, nephrectomy 4 weeks later. Blood was sampled at baseline, 2 weeks and 4 weeks after SBRT. The tumor was a clear cell renal cell carcinoma. The receptor comes from a man in his fifties or sixties with renal cell carcinoma. The material sequenced was blood, taken from a patient whose treatment included radiotherapy and nephrectomy. The chain employs TRBV27 and TRBJ2-3, with 7 bases fitting TRBD1. The CDR3 spells CASGSRDSFTDTQYF. CDR3 bases: TGTGCCAGCGGTAGCCGGGACAGTTTCACAGATACGCAGTATTTT.